One sample yielded the 25 T cell receptor beta chains listed below, sequenced in a study of T cells expressing NK-cell markers. TCRdb re-called the 5' RACE reads and catalogs CDR3 proteins one per entry, DNA excluded. This sample's clone table lists some 340,000 distinct CDR3 sequences. The sequencing input was blood T cells: a sorted CD56 or NKG2C T cell subset, CD4+ or CD8+ T cells, or bulk PBMC T cells (not recorded which). All receptors derive from a man aged 18-75 years in good health.

The J gene is TRBJ1-4, the V gene TRBV20-1. Germline assignment: CDR1 DFQATT and CDR2 SNEGSKA (reference sequence). The CDR3 is 14 amino acids. The chain's CDR3 is CSARGPSTNEKLFF.

This chain's CDR3 is CATSRGRANTEAFF. This rearrangement joins TRBV15 to TRBJ1-1. This CDR3 contains 14 residues. Per the germline V gene, CDR1 is LNHNV and CDR2 is YYDKDF (reference sequence).

The chain combines TRBV19 with TRBJ2-7; TCRdb returns TRBD1, unconfirmable since there is no DNA. In germline, CDR1 is LNHDA, CDR2 SQIVND (reference sequence). There are 13 residues in the CDR3. CDR3 residues: CASSTGTYYEQYF.

This chain joins TRBV18 and TRBJ2-4; lacking DNA, the TRBD1 call made by TCRdb goes unchecked. The CDR3 spans 15 residues. Per germline, CDR1 KGHSH and CDR2 LQKENI. This CDR3 reads CASSPGRTTEDIQYF.

The V gene is TRBV25-1, the J gene TRBJ1-2; TCRdb indicates TRBD1, and absent DNA this call remains unverified. The CDR3 totals 13 residues. The V gene's germline CDR1 is MGHDK and CDR2 SYGVNS. The CDR3 spells CASSGQGRDGYTF.

The chain carries TRBV20-1 and TRBJ1-6; TCRdb returns TRBD1, unconfirmable since there is no DNA. Germline CDR1 and CDR2: DFQATT and SNEGSKA (reference sequence). This CDR3 has 14 residues. CDR3 protein: CSARMDRNNSPLHF.

The genes are TRBV29-1 and TRBJ2-1; TCRdb calls TRBD1, which cannot be checked without DNA. This CDR3 comprises 14 residues. Germline loops: CDR1 SQVTM, CDR2 ANQGSEA. The CDR3 here is CSAKGGLNYNEQFF.

This chain links TRBV5-1 with TRBJ2-5; TCRdb proposes TRBD2, but this gene call is untestable without DNA. This CDR3 contains 15 residues. Germline V gives CDR1 SGHRS, CDR2 YFSETQ. CDR3 region: CASAISGAYQETQYF.

The chain is built from TRBV5-1 and TRBJ2-7; without DNA, the TCRdb call of TRBD1 cannot be checked. Germline lookup yields CDR1 SGHRS and CDR2 YFSETQ. The CDR3 totals 14 residues. CDR3 residues: CASSGQPTDYEQYF.

The CDR3 is CASRGEGAGEAFF. The rearrangement links TRBV6-1 to TRBJ1-1; the TRBD1 assignment by TCRdb is unverifiable without DNA. CDR3 size: 13 residues. Looked up from germline, CDR1 is MNHNS and CDR2 is SASEGT.

The rearrangement links TRBV6-1 to TRBJ2-2; the TCRdb call, TRBD2, lacks DNA for checking. The germline V gene encodes CDR1 MNHNS and CDR2 SASEGT. CDR3 length: 12 residues. The chain's CDR3 is CASRGLYGELFF.

V and J are TRBV5-1 and TRBJ1-1; as DNA is missing, the TRBD1 call by TCRdb cannot be tested. Germline V CDR1 and CDR2: SGHRS, YFSETQ. The CDR3 length is 14 residues. CDR3 in amino acids: CASSDLRGPREAFF.

The chain has TRBV3-1 and TRBJ2-1; TCRdb indicates TRBD2, and absent DNA this call remains unverified. In germline, CDR1 is LGHDT, CDR2 YNNKEL (reference sequence). The CDR3 runs to 18 residues. CDR3 amino acids: CASSHLSGTSGGYNEQFF.

The chain joins TRBV20-1 to TRBJ1-1. The CDR3 runs to 15 residues. The germline V gene encodes CDR1 DFQATT and CDR2 SNEGSKA (reference sequence). CDR3 region: CSARPTGGGNTEAFF.

The chain recombines TRBV15 with TRBJ2-3. The CDR3 spans 15 residues. Germline CDR1 reads LNHNV; CDR2 reads YYDKDF (reference sequence). The CDR3 reads CATSRDSAVADTQYF.

The chain couples TRBV11-1 to TRBJ1-1; TCRdb designates TRBD1, a call that cannot be tested without DNA. The germline CDR1 and CDR2 sequences are SGHAT and FQDESV (reference sequence). The CDR3 runs to 13 residues. The CDR3 protein is CASSSQGAFQAFF.

The CDR3: CASSEQGERGTEAFF. The gene calls are TRBV6-1 and TRBJ1-1; TCRdb outputs TRBD1, but without DNA this stays unchecked. This CDR3 comprises 15 residues. Per the germline V gene, CDR1 is MNHNS and CDR2 is SASEGT.

The J gene is TRBJ1-2, the V gene TRBV12-3 or TRBV12-4. The CDR3 is 11 residues long. The CDR3 region is CASSITSGYTF.

The chain carries TRBV20-1 and TRBJ2-5; as DNA is missing, the TRBD2 call by TCRdb cannot be tested. The germline gives CDR1 DFQATT, CDR2 SNEGSKA (reference sequence). The CDR3 covers 16 residues. The CDR3 loop reads CSAREGLAGFQETQYF.

The chain employs TRBV6-2 or TRBV6-3 and TRBJ1-2. Germline V gene lookup returns CDR1 MNHEY and CDR2 SVGEGT. The CDR3 runs 14 residues. The CDR3 sequence: CASIGTASARGYTF.

The chain combines TRBV28 with TRBJ1-3. Germline-derived CDR1 and CDR2 are MDHEN and SYDVKM. The CDR3 loop spans 15 amino acids. Here the CDR3 reads CASSLAGGSGNTIYF.

The gene calls are TRBV20-1 and TRBJ2-7; with no DNA, the TCRdb D assignment of TRBD2 cannot be verified. The CDR3 contains 15 residues. Per germline, CDR1 DFQATT and CDR2 SNEGSKA (reference sequence). The CDR3 here is CSAEGLAGVSHEQYF.

This chain uses TRBV6-5 with TRBJ1-3; with no DNA, the TCRdb D assignment of TRBD1 cannot be verified. CDR1 is MNHEY and CDR2 is SVGAGI in the germline V gene. The CDR3 runs to 14 residues. Here the CDR3 reads CASILTGWIGTIYF.

This chain uses TRBV5-1 with TRBJ2-1; TCRdb designates TRBD2, a call that cannot be tested without DNA. Germline V gives CDR1 SGHRS, CDR2 YFSETQ. The CDR3 contains 15 residues. The CDR3 reads CASSSGLVGTNEQFF.

V gene TRBV12-3 or TRBV12-4 combines with J gene TRBJ2-1. This CDR3 spans 15 amino acids. The CDR3: CASSLGRRSYNEQFF.